These 7 T cell receptor beta chains share one sample of origin, sequenced in a study of T cells in Graves' hyperthyroidism and ophthalmopathy (dated by TCRdb to between 2018 and 2020). The library was produced with multiplex PCR. Sequencing relied on an Illumina HiSeq 2000. The TCR beta CDR3 regions were amplified from the RNA transcripts. The TCR CDR3 was subjected to a first round of RT-PCR using the HTBI primer set and the Qiagen OneStep RT-PCR kit. TCRdb handled the public reads itself, with Q25 trimming in fastp and clone calling in MiXCR, and kept productive beta chains. Here each entry gathers all rows of one CDR3 protein and keeps the most common genes and DNA. The sample table contains approximately 400,000 distinct CDR3 sequences; only one count was recorded for 25% of them. The ten top clones hold around 67% of the sample. The sample taken for sequencing was blood. These receptors all come from a man in his fifties with Graves' hyperthyroidism.

Many counts were recorded for this clonotype. The genes are TRBV29-1 and TRBJ2-7; no reliable D call. In germline, CDR1 is SQVTM, CDR2 ANQGSEA. This CDR3 is built from 11 residues. Trimming took off 7 bases at V and 6 bases at J, with 13 bases between the two ends. CDR3 protein: CSAADRTEQYF. The CDR3 DNA sequence: TGCAGCGCGGCAGACCGGACCGAGCAGTACTTC.

This clonotype was detected many times. The rearrangement links TRBV6-1 to TRBJ2-7; TRBD2 agrees at 11 bases. The CDR3 consists of 14 residues. V lost 5 bases and J lost 5; bases outside the gene matches: 5. Germline CDR1 is MNHNS and CDR2 is SASEGT. For the CDR3, the DNA is TGTGCCAGCAGTAGACTAGCGGGATGGAACGAGCAGTACTTC. As protein: CASSRLAGWNEQYF.

The chain recombines TRBV29-1 with TRBJ2-5, with a possible D match to TRBD1 (5 bases). Per germline, CDR1 SQVTM and CDR2 ANQGSEA. Between the trimmed V and J ends, which lost 6 bases and 4 bases, there was a span of 9 bases. The CDR3 extends over 11 amino acids. The CDR3 here is CSVHRGETQYF. The CDR3 bases are TGCAGCGTCCATAGGGGAGAGACCCAGTACTTC.

The chain uses TRBV20-1 and TRBJ1-1; D not certain. Germline CDR1 DFQATT, CDR2 SNEGSKA (reference sequence). The CDR3 is made up of 12 amino acids. CDR3 sequence: CSCRAFDTEAFF. The CDR3, as DNA: TGCAGCTGTAGGGCCTTTGACACTGAAGCTTTCTTT.

A few counts support this clonotype. J is TRBJ1-1 and V is TRBV6-1, with D uncertain. The CDR3 totals 16 residues. Trimming shortened V by 2 bases and J by 3 bases, and 16 bases separated the two germline ends. Germline V lookup: CDR1 MNHNS, CDR2 SASEGT. Here the CDR3 reads CASSEYGSKGHTEAFF. Here the CDR3 DNA reads TGTGCCAGCAGTGAATATGGCTCAAAAGGGCACACTGAAGCTTTCTTT.

J is TRBJ2-6 and V is TRBV12-3 or TRBV12-4; possibly TRBD1 for D (6 bases). Trimming stripped 4 bases from V and 2 bases from J, with 6 bases between. This CDR3 region has 14 residues. The CDR3 here is CASSYRAGANVLTF. The CDR3 bases are TGTGCCAGCAGTTACAGGGCTGGGGCCAACGTCCTGACTTTC.

Ten or more counts support this clonotype. The CDR3 coding sequence is TGTGCCAGCAGCTTAGATCGCGGACAGTCAAAGGAGCAGTTCTTC. Translation gives CASSLDRGQSKEQFF. The chain couples TRBV11-2 to TRBJ2-1; tentative D call: TRBD1 (6 bases). Germline assignment: CDR1 SGHAT and CDR2 FQNNGV. The V gene lost 0 bases and the J gene lost 10 bases, with 16 bases spanning the gap. The CDR3 runs to 15 residues.